This entry lists 25 T cell receptor beta chains sequenced from one sample in a study of blood T cell repertoires in COVID-19. The table came from immunoSEQ multiplex PCR; TCRdb's copy has only in-frame clones and leaves some out. The repertoire holds some 96,000 clones, with roughly 87% as singletons. Sample: peripheral blood. Source of these receptors: a man under 40 in a cohort sampled during active COVID-19.

The chain combines TRBV5-6 with TRBJ1-1; 10 nucleotides line up with TRBD1. Germline-derived CDR1 and CDR2 are SGHDT and YYEEEE. CDR3 length: 16 amino acids. Losses at the gene ends were 4 bases for V and 3 bases for J; bases not matched to a gene: 9. The CDR3 bases are TGTGCCAGCAGCCCGGGACAGGGGCGGGAAGACACTGAAGCTTTCTTT. Amino acid sequence: CASSPGQGREDTEAFF.

The chain combines TRBV30 with TRBJ2-7, with 15 bases identical to TRBD2. The CDR3 has 16 residues. Germline values: CDR1 GTSNPN, CDR2 SVGIG (reference sequence). V lost 2 bases to trimming and J lost 5 bases; unmatched junction nucleotides: 7. The chain's CDR3 is CAWSRGLAGGADEQYF. CDR3 bases: TGTGCCTGGAGTCGAGGACTAGCGGGGGGGGCTGACGAGCAGTACTTC.

The sample holds a few counts of this clone. The chain joins TRBV19 to TRBJ1-5; D is undetermined. Germline V CDR1 and CDR2: LNHDA, SQIVND (reference sequence). The CDR3 has 16 amino acids. The V gene lost 8 bases and the J gene lost 8 bases, with 25 bases spanning the gap. CDR3 residues: CASSREGTSRWEPQHF. The DNA for the CDR3 is TGTGCCAGTTCAAGGGAGGGTACGAGTCGTTGGGAGCCCCAGCATTTT. Supplemented by reference TRBV19 and TRBJ1-5, the full variable domain reads DGGITQSPKYLFRKEGQNVTLSCEQNLNHDAMYWYRQDPGQGLRLIYYSQIVNDFQKGDIAEGYSVSREKKESFPLTVTSAQKNPTAFYLCASSREGTSRWEPQHFGDGTRLSIL.

The rearrangement uses TRBV12-3 or TRBV12-4 and TRBJ1-5; no clear D gene. The CDR3 is 13 residues long. V was pared by 7 bases and J by 0 bases, with 7 bases between. The CDR3 reads CASNSDSNQPQHF. The CDR3 DNA sequence: TGTGCCAGCAACTCCGATAGCAATCAGCCCCAGCATTTT.

The genes are TRBV10-3 and TRBJ1-3; D possibly corresponds to TRBD1 (6 bases). Germline values: CDR1 ENHRY, CDR2 SYGVKD. V lost 2 bases to trimming and J lost 0 bases, with 14 bases between them. The CDR3 covers 17 residues. The CDR3, as DNA: TGTGCCATCAGTGAGACCGCCAGGGGCCTCTCTGGAAACACCATATATTTT. This sequence encodes CAISETARGLSGNTIYF.

This chain links TRBV6-6 with TRBJ1-2, with D possibly TRBD1 on 6 matching bases. Trimming took 6 bases from V and 4 from J, leaving 12 bases between them. The V gene's germline CDR1 is MNHNY and CDR2 SVGAGI (reference sequence). The CDR3 consists of 13 residues. In DNA, the CDR3 is TGTGCCAGCAGAGGACAGAGTTTCTATGGCTACACCTTC. This encodes CASRGQSFYGYTF.

The rearrangement links TRBV7-9 to TRBJ2-3; TRBD2 is a possible D gene (6 bases). This CDR3 spans 13 amino acids. The germline V and J ends were trimmed by 5 bases and 2 bases, with 8 bases remaining between them. Germline CDR1 reads SEHNR; CDR2 reads FQNEAQ (reference sequence). This CDR3 is CASSREHTDTQYF. For the CDR3, the DNA is TGTGCCAGCAGCCGGGAGCACACAGATACGCAGTATTTT.

V usage is TRBV7-2 and J usage is TRBJ1-1; 7 nucleotides match TRBD1. Germline CDR1 and CDR2: SGHTA and FQGNSA. The length of the CDR3 is 14 residues. V trimming: 2 bases; J trimming: 6 bases; junction bases outside the gene matches: 6. The CDR3 sequence: CASSLRATGPEAFF. Written as DNA, the CDR3 is TGTGCCAGCAGCTTAAGGGCGACAGGGCCTGAAGCTTTCTTT. Supplemented by reference TRBV7-2 and TRBJ1-1, the full variable domain reads GAGVSQSPSNKVTEKGKDVELRCDPISGHTALYWYRQSLGQGLEFLIYFQGNSAPDKSGLPSDRFSAERTGGSVSTLTIQRTQQEDSAVYLCASSLRATGPEAFFGQGTRLTVV.

The rearrangement links TRBV28 to TRBJ1-5; 9 positions agree with TRBD1. V was clipped by 6 bases and J by 7 bases; unmatched bases: 10. From germline, CDR1 is MDHEN and CDR2 SYDVKM. This CDR3 has 15 residues. CDR3 in DNA: TGTGCCAGCAGAGAACAGGGGGCTATGAGACAGCCCCAGCATTTT. Translated, it gives CASREQGAMRQPQHF.

The chain carries TRBV7-2 and TRBJ1-2; 7 nucleotides align to TRBD1. Trimming took 5 bases from V and 5 from J; bases not matched to a gene: 2. The CDR3 loop spans 12 amino acids. From germline, CDR1 is SGHTA and CDR2 FQGNSA. As DNA, the CDR3 is TGTGCCAGCAGCCAACAGGGGTATGGCTACACCTTC. Residues: CASSQQGYGYTF.

The chain is built from TRBV6-5 and TRBJ1-5; D ambiguous. CDR1 and CDR2 (germline): MNHEY, SVGAGI. V lost 5 bases to trimming and J lost 9 bases, with 14 bases between them. CDR3 length equals 13 residues. CDR3 sequence (DNA): TGTGCCAGCAGTCGGGAGAAGAAGGGGCCCCAGCATTTT. It codes for CASSREKKGPQHF.

This clone came up once. This rearrangement joins TRBV30 to TRBJ1-1; possible D gene TRBD1, 5 bases. The CDR3 is 14 amino acids. Germline V gene data show CDR1 as GTSNPN and CDR2 as SVGIG (reference sequence). V lost 8 bases and J lost 2, with 18 bases in between. CDR3 residues: CALRGGGLNTEAFF. DNA of the CDR3: TGTGCCCTCCGCGGGGGGGGTCTCAACACTGAAGCTTTCTTT.

The chain has TRBV20-1 and TRBJ1-2; D not resolved. The CDR3 is 12 amino acids. CDR1 DFQATT and CDR2 SNEGSKA come from the germline V gene (reference sequence). The V end lost 3 bases, the J end lost 2 bases, and 7 bases lay between the germline ends. The CDR3 bases are TGCAGTGCTAGTACCGCGAACTATGGCTACACCTTC. Translating it yields CSASTANYGYTF.

The chain recombines TRBV7-3 with TRBJ2-2; TRBD2 matches 7 bases. CDR1 and CDR2 from the germline V gene are SGHTA and FQGTGA. This CDR3 contains 17 residues. V gave up 5 bases and J gave up 5 bases; unmatched junction bases: 14. CDR3 protein: CASSPANSGVGTGELFF. CDR3 bases: TGTGCCAGCAGCCCCGCAAACAGCGGGGTGGGGACCGGGGAGCTGTTTTTT.

The chain combines TRBV6-9 with TRBJ2-4; D is perhaps TRBD2 (5 bases). V lost 2 bases to trimming and J lost 0 bases, with 17 bases between them. The CDR3 runs 18 residues. Per germline, CDR1 MNHGY and CDR2 SVAAGI. CDR3 in DNA: TGTGCCAGCAGTTATCGATCACTATGGCGGGCAGCCAAAAACATTCAGTACTTC. It translates to CASSYRSLWRAAKNIQYF.

The V and J genes are TRBV16 and TRBJ2-3; 8 nucleotides agree with TRBD2. The CDR3 covers 15 residues. CDR1 and CDR2 (germline): KGHSY, FQNENV. Trimming took 6 bases from V and 4 from J; bases not matched to a gene: 9. Here the CDR3 reads CASRNRGGPPDTQYF. The CDR3 DNA reads as TGTGCCAGCAGAAACCGGGGGGGCCCCCCAGATACGCAGTATTTT.

This rearrangement joins TRBV5-1 to TRBJ2-7; TRBD1 aligns across 9 bases. The CDR3 extends over 15 amino acids. V shed 4 bases and J 7 bases; nucleotides not matched to a gene: 12. Germline CDR1 reads SGHRS; CDR2 reads YFSETQ. CDR3 sequence: CASSPAGQGLAEQYF. CDR3 DNA: TGCGCCAGCAGCCCGGCGGGACAGGGTCTAGCGGAGCAGTACTTC.

V usage is TRBV2 and J usage is TRBJ1-4, with TRBD1 matching over 8 bases. Losses at the gene ends were 4 bases for V and 7 bases for J; bases not matched to a gene: 5. This CDR3 region has 14 residues. Looked up from germline, CDR1 is SNHLY and CDR2 is FYNNEI. CDR3 bases: TGTGCCAGCAGTGCGGGACAGGTGACTGAAAAACTGTTTTTT. Amino acid sequence: CASSAGQVTEKLFF.

The chain employs TRBV30 and TRBJ2-5, with a tentative D call TRBD1 (8 bases). The CDR3 consists of 16 residues. V lost 5 bases to trimming and J lost 1 base, with 20 bases between them. Germline loops: CDR1 GTSNPN, CDR2 SVGIG (reference sequence). CDR3 DNA: TGTGCCTGGCGACAGGGGATTGGGAGGGTCCAAGAGACCCAGTACTTC. This sequence encodes CAWRQGIGRVQETQYF.

The J gene is TRBJ2-3, the V gene TRBV2; 8 bases fit TRBD2. This CDR3 is 16 amino acids long. Germline V CDR1 and CDR2: SNHLY, FYNNEI. After removal of 2 bases from V and 3 bases from J, the junction contained 7 bases not matched to a gene. CDR3 nucleotides: TGTGCCAGCAGTGAACGGGGGGGCAAGCTAACAGATACGCAGTATTTT. Its translation is CASSERGGKLTDTQYF.

The chain recombines TRBV19 with TRBJ2-7, with D possibly being TRBD1 (6 bases). Germline V gene data show CDR1 as LNHDA and CDR2 as SQIVND (reference sequence). This CDR3 is built from 16 residues. V lost 5 bases and J lost 1, with 18 bases in between. DNA for the CDR3: TGTGCCAGTAGTGGGGCTCCGGGGCAGGGGTCCTACGAGCAGTACTTC. This translates into CASSGAPGQGSYEQYF.

The rearrangement joins TRBV6-6 to TRBJ2-5; possibly TRBD2 for D (7 bases). CDR3 size: 14 residues. V was cut by 5 bases and J by 7 bases, with 17 bases left in between. Germline-derived CDR1 and CDR2 are MNHNY and SVGAGI (reference sequence). The CDR3 here is CASSVSGEGGTQYF. CDR3 coding DNA: TGTGCCAGCAGTGTATCAGGGGAGGGCGGGACCCAGTACTTC.

The chain uses TRBV15 and TRBJ1-1; 10 nucleotides match TRBD1. The CDR3 is 16 amino acids. V was pared by 8 bases and J by 0 bases, with 9 bases of the junction left unmatched. The V gene's germline CDR1 is LNHNV and CDR2 YYDKDF (reference sequence). The CDR3 loop reads CATDRGHLGLNTEAFF. In nucleotides, the CDR3 is TGTGCCACCGACAGGGGGCATCTGGGGCTGAACACTGAAGCTTTCTTT.

The V call is TRBV7-2, the J call TRBJ1-1; D not resolved. Trimming stripped 1 base from V and 6 bases from J, with 6 bases between. This CDR3 is built from 12 residues. The germline V gene encodes CDR1 SGHTA and CDR2 FQGNSA. CDR3: CASSLVSSEAFF. CDR3 nucleotide sequence: TGTGCCAGCAGCTTAGTTTCCTCTGAAGCTTTCTTT.

This clone has a handful of counts. The V gene is TRBV3-1 (or the pseudogene TRBV3-2), the J gene TRBJ1-1; perhaps TRBD1 as D (5 bases). V shed 6 bases and J shed 1 base, with 9 bases lying between them. This CDR3 has 13 residues. Germline loops: CDR1 LGHDT, CDR2 YNNKEL (reference sequence). The CDR3: CASRPTENTEAFF. In nucleotides, the CDR3 is TGTGCCAGCAGACCGACAGAGAACACTGAAGCTTTCTTT.